The clone carrying this TCR beta chain was counted between two and nine times. Antigen specificity is unknown. These data come from a study of beta chain features in type 1 diabetes. The wider study: Regarding age, gender and cell yields, patients proved similar to healthy donors.

General study findings and limits: People with Type 1 diabetes carried modestly yet significantly shorter TCRB CDR3s in all four CD4+ subsets. Compared with healthy donors, patients appeared to share more similar naive, central memory and regulatory TCRB repertoires. Sequencing from cDNA could over-represent high-TCR-expressing cells. More deletions and fewer insertions at VDJ junctions were seen in type 1 diabetes patients.

The V end was cut by 6 bases, the J end by 4 bases, with 13 bases between. Looked up from germline, CDR1 is SQVTM and CDR2 is ANQGSEA. The CDR3 has 12 amino acids. The isolated RNA, all of it, was reverse transcribed, so expressed TCRB transcripts were what got sequenced. TCRdb's copy holds only in-frame clones and misses some; the assay was immunoSEQ multiplex PCR. Seen here are around 250,000 clones, roughly an eighth observed once, and the top ten hold approximately 0.015%. The chain links TRBV29-1 to TRBJ2-7; perhaps TRBD2 as D (5 bases). The specimen was naive CD4+ T cells from blood. The clonotype originates from a man in his thirties or forties with type 1 diabetes. As DNA, the CDR3 is TGCAGCGTCAAATACGGGGAATACGAGCAGTACTTC. Protein sequence: CSVKYGEYEQYF.